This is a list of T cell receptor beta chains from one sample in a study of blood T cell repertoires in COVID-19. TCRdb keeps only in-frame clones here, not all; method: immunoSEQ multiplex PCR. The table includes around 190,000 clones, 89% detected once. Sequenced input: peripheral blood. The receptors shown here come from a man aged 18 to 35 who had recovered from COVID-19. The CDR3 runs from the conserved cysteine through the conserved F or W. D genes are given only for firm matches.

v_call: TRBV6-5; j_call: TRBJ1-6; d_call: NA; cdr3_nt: TGTGCCAGCAGTTTCACAGAGAATTCACCCCTCCACTTT; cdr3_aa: CASSFTENSPLHF
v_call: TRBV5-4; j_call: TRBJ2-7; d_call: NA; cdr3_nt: TGTGCCAGCAGCCTCACGAGCTCCTACGAGCAGTACTTC; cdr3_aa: CASSLTSSYEQYF
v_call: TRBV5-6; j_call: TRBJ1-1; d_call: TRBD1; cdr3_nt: TGTGCCAGCAGCACGGACAGGGAAATCGCTGAAGCTTTCTTT; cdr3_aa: CASSTDREIAEAFF
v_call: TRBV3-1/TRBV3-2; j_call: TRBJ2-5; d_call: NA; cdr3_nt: TGTGCCAGCAGCCAAGATGATTACAGTGGAGGTCGGGAGACCCAGTACTTC; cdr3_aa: CASSQDDYSGGRETQYF
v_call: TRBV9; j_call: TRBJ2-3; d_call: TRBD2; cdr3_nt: TGTGCCAGCAGCGTAGTAGCGGGAGAAGTGAATACGCAGTATTTT; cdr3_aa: CASSVVAGEVNTQYF
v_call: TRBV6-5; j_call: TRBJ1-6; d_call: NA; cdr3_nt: TGTGCCAGCAGTTACTCGCCGGGGTTATCACCCCTCCACTTT; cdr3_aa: CASSYSPGLSPLHF
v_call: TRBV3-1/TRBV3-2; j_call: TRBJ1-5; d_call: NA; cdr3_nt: TGTGCCAGCAGCCCTTGGACAGATCAGCCCCAGCATTTT; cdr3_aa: CASSPWTDQPQHF
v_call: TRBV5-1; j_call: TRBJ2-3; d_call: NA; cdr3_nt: TGCGCCAGCAGCTCCCCCCAGGGTCGCACAGATACGCAGTATTTT; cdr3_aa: CASSSPQGRTDTQYF
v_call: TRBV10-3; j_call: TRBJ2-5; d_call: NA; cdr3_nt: TGTGCCATCGGACAGGCCCAGGGGGGAGAGACCCAGTACTTC; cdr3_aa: CAIGQAQGGETQYF
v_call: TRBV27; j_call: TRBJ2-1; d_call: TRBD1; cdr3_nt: TGTGCCAGCAGTGTTGACAGGGGGTGGGGTGAGCAGTTCTTC; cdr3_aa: CASSVDRGWGEQFF
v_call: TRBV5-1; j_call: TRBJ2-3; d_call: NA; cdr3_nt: TGCGCCAGCAGCTCCGGAACGGGAGGGGGCTTCTCAGATACGCAGTATTTT; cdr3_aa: CASSSGTGGGFSDTQYF
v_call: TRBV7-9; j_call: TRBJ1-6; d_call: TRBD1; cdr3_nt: TGTGCCAGCAGCCTAGACAGGGGGCTAGTGTATAATTCACCCCTCCACTTT; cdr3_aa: CASSLDRGLVYNSPLHF
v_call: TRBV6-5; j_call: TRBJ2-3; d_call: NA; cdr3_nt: TGTGCCAGCGGGACATATGGCACAGATACGCAGTATTTT; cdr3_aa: CASGTYGTDTQYF
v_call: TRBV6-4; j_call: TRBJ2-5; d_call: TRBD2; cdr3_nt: TGTGCCAGCAGTCGGACTAGAGAAGAGACCCAGTACTTC; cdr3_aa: CASSRTREETQYF